This TCR beta chain was retrieved from a study of regulatory T cells in long-lasting Graves disease. The sample's time point: newly diagnosed GD, antithyroid drugs for less than 3 months. PBMCs were the source of the RNA used for TCR sequencing. This clonotype occurred many times. Germline V lookup: CDR1 SGHDN, CDR2 FVKESK. V was trimmed by 0 bases and J by 4 bases, leaving 12 bases between them. There are 16 residues in the CDR3. Libraries of TCR beta came from iRepertoire HTBI primers plus Arm-PCR of CDR3 regions. TCRdb called the multiplex PCR reads again in MiXCR, with one record for every CDR3 protein. The profile covers 250,000 to 300,000 distinct CDR3 sequences, with 15% to 20% appearing a single time and about 15% taken by the ten largest. This sample was shared with a second study, whose subject was T cells in Graves' hyperthyroidism and ophthalmopathy. Per that study: Graves' hyperthyroidism without ophthalmopathy progression within 18 months was termed stable. Patients having uncontrolled infection, another autoimmune disease, pregnancy or lactation were not included. When the TCR CDR3 underwent first-round RT-PCR, the HTBI primer set was used.

The genes are TRBV14 and TRBJ1-4; D is ambiguous. The starting material was peripheral blood mononuclear cells (PBMCs), obtained at new diagnosis, from a patient treated with antithyroid drugs. This receptor was identified in a woman aged 25 to 39 with Graves disease. The CDR3 DNA sequence: TGTGCCAGCAGCCAAGATCGACGGAGCGTTAATGAAAAACTGTTTTTT. As protein: CASSQDRRSVNEKLFF.